A selection of T cell receptor beta chains follows, all from one sample in a study of T cell responses to AZD1222 COVID-19 vaccine. The assay was immunoSEQ multiplex PCR, and TCRdb's table has in-frame clones only and misses some. In the table there are approximately 100,000 clones, around 90% of which are singletons. Specimen: peripheral blood, collected on day 0 of AZD1222 vaccination. Receptors originate from an adult in good health. Both conserved end residues are part of each CDR3. Each record gives: V gene, CDR3 length, D gene, J gene, clone size, CDR3 protein, CDR3 DNA. A D gene is named only where the DNA matches it firmly. Clone size appears in some rows only: once, few, many, or a class for an expanded clone.

V: TRBV2; length: 14; D: -; J: TRBJ2-5; size: few; CDR3: CASSGTAIQETQYF; DNA: TGTGCCAGCAGTGGGACAGCTATCCAAGAGACCCAGTACTTC
V: TRBV5-1; length: 14; D: -; J: TRBJ1-2; size: few; CDR3: CASSLAGEGYGYTF; DNA: TGCGCCAGCAGCTTGGCAGGCGAGGGCTATGGCTACACCTTC
V: TRBV7-2; length: 15; D: TRBD1; J: TRBJ2-7; size: -; CDR3: CASSFTGTDSYEQYF; DNA: TGTGCCAGCAGCTTCACCGGGACAGACTCCTACGAGCAGTACTTC
V: TRBV5-4; length: 12; D: -; J: TRBJ2-5; size: -; CDR3: CASSWDRETQYF; DNA: TGTGCCAGCAGCTGGGACCGAGAGACCCAGTACTTC
V: TRBV19; length: 14; D: -; J: TRBJ2-5; size: -; CDR3: CASSPMVAQETQYF; DNA: TGTGCCAGTAGTCCCATGGTAGCGCAAGAGACCCAGTACTTC
V: TRBV5-1; length: 13; D: -; J: TRBJ2-1; size: -; CDR3: CASSAPPGNEQFF; DNA: TGCGCCAGCAGCGCACCGCCAGGCAATGAGCAGTTCTTC
V: TRBV2; length: 13; D: -; J: TRBJ2-4; size: -; CDR3: CASSGEAKNIQYF; DNA: TGTGCCAGCAGTGGGGAAGCCAAAAACATTCAGTACTTC
V: TRBV6-5; length: 15; D: -; J: TRBJ2-2; size: -; CDR3: CASSYSKRSTGELFF; DNA: TGTGCCAGCAGTTACTCGAAGCGGAGCACCGGGGAGCTGTTTTTT
V: TRBV9; length: 17; D: TRBD2; J: TRBJ2-5; size: -; CDR3: CASSHGLVGRVKETQYF; DNA: TGTGCCAGCAGTCACGGACTAGTGGGGCGAGTTAAAGAGACCCAGTACTTC
V: TRBV4-1; length: 13; D: TRBD1; J: TRBJ1-4; size: -; CDR3: CASGWTGGEKLFF; DNA: TGCGCCAGCGGTTGGACAGGGGGCGAAAAACTGTTTTTT
V: TRBV7-2; length: 13; D: -; J: TRBJ1-2; size: few; CDR3: CASSQGRDYGYTF; DNA: TGTGCCAGCAGCCAAGGACGGGACTATGGCTACACCTTC
V: TRBV4-1; length: 14; D: -; J: TRBJ2-2; size: few; CDR3: CASSQVELTGELFF; DNA: TGCGCCAGCAGCCAAGTTGAATTGACCGGGGAGCTGTTTTTT
V: TRBV5-1; length: 15; D: -; J: TRBJ2-7; size: -; CDR3: CASSLAAGLSYEQYF; DNA: TGCGCCAGCAGCTTGGCGGCAGGGCTATCCTACGAGCAGTACTTC
V: TRBV9; length: 14; D: -; J: TRBJ1-2; size: -; CDR3: CASSVGRGLYGYTF; DNA: TGTGCCAGCAGCGTAGGCAGGGGCCTCTATGGCTACACCTTC
V: TRBV30; length: 13; D: -; J: TRBJ1-1; size: -; CDR3: CAWSVEGNTEAFF; DNA: TGTGCCTGGAGTGTAGAGGGTAACACTGAAGCTTTCTTT
V: TRBV5-5; length: 15; D: -; J: TRBJ1-5; size: -; CDR3: CASSLGSPINQPQHF; DNA: TGTGCCAGCAGCTTGGGGAGCCCGATCAATCAGCCCCAGCATTTT
V: TRBV11-2; length: 16; D: -; J: TRBJ2-7; size: -; CDR3: CASSLEGAVSGYEQYF; DNA: TGTGCCAGCAGCTTAGAGGGGGCGGTCTCTGGCTACGAGCAGTACTTC
V: TRBV5-1; length: 13; D: -; J: TRBJ1-2; size: -; CDR3: CASSPGQTYGYTF; DNA: TGCGCCAGCAGCCCCGGACAGACATATGGCTACACCTTC
V: TRBV4-2; length: 19; D: TRBD2; J: TRBJ2-7; size: -; CDR3: CASSQVLPGRDGLSYEQYF; DNA: TGTGCCAGCAGCCAAGTTTTACCCGGGAGGGACGGACTCTCCTACGAGCAGTACTTC
V: TRBV18; length: 15; D: -; J: TRBJ1-1; size: -; CDR3: CASSPMDGGNTEAFF; DNA: TGTGCCAGCTCACCGATGGACGGAGGGAACACTGAAGCTTTCTTT
V: TRBV19; length: 16; D: -; J: TRBJ1-3; size: -; CDR3: CASSIAEPGSGNTIYF; DNA: TGTGCCAGTAGTATAGCGGAACCGGGGTCTGGAAACACCATATATTTT
V: TRBV9; length: 16; D: -; J: TRBJ1-1; size: -; CDR3: CASSVDPAGSNTEAFF; DNA: TGTGCCAGCAGCGTAGACCCAGCGGGGTCGAACACTGAAGCTTTCTTT
V: TRBV3-1/TRBV3-2; length: 16; D: TRBD2; J: TRBJ2-7; size: -; CDR3: CASSSSISGRLDEQYF; DNA: TGTGCCAGCAGCTCTAGCATTAGCGGGAGACTCGACGAGCAGTACTTC
V: TRBV5-1; length: 13; D: -; J: TRBJ1-6; size: -; CDR3: CASSLTGERPLHF; DNA: TGCGCCAGCAGCTTGACGGGCGAGCGGCCCCTCCACTTT
V: TRBV6-4; length: 16; D: -; J: TRBJ1-3; size: -; CDR3: CASSAVGVNSGNTIYF; DNA: TGTGCCAGCAGTGCGGTGGGGGTCAACTCTGGAAACACCATATATTTT
V: TRBV5-1; length: 14; D: -; J: TRBJ2-1; size: -; CDR3: CASSLETRYSEQFF; DNA: TGCGCCAGCAGCTTGGAGACTAGATATAGTGAGCAGTTCTTC